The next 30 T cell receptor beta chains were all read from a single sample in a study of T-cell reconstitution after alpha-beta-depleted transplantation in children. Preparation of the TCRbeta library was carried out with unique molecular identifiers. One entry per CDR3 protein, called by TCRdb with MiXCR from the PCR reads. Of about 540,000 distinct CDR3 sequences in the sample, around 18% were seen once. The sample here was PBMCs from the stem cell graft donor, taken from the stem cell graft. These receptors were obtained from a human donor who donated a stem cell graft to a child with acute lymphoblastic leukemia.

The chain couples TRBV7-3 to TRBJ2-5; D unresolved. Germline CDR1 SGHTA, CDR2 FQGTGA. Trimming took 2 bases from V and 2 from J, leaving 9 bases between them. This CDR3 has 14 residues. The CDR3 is CASSLSGTQETQYF. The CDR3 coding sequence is TGTGCCAGCAGCTTATCAGGAACTCAAGAGACCCAGTACTTC.

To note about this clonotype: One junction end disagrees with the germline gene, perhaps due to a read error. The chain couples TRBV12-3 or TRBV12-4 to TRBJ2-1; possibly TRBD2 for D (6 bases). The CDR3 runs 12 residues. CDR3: CASSLALTEQFF. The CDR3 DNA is TGTGCCAGCAGTCTAGCGCTCACTGAGCAGTTCTTC.

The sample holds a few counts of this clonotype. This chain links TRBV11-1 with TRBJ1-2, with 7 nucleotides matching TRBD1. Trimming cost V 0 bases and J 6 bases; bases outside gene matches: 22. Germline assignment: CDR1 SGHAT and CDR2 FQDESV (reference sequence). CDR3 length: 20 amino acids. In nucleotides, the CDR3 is TGTGCCAGCAGCTTAGCTTGGCAGGGGGTTGTGAGTAGATCTTCACATGGCTACACCTTC. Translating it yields CASSLAWQGVVSRSSHGYTF. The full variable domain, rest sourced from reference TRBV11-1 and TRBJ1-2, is EAEVAQSPRYKITEKSQAVAFWCDPISGHATLYWYRQILGQGPELLVQFQDESVVDDSQLPKDRFSAERLKGVDSTLKIQPAELGDSAMYLCASSLAWQGVVSRSSHGYTFGSGTRLTVV.

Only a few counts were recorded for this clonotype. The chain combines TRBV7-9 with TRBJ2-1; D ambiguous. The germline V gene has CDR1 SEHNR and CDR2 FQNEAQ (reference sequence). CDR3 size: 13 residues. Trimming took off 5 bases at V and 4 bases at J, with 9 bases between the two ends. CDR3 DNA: TGTGCCAGCAGCATGGACCAGTACAATGAGCAGTTCTTC. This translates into CASSMDQYNEQFF.

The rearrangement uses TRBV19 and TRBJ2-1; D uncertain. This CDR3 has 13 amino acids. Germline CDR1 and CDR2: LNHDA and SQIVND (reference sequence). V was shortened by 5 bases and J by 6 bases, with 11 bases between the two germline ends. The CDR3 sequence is CASSSHLVNEQFF. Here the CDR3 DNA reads TGTGCCAGTAGTTCCCACTTGGTCAATGAGCAGTTCTTC.

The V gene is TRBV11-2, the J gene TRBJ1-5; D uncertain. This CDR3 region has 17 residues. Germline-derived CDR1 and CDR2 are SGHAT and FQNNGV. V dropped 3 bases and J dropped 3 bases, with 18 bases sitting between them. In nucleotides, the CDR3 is TGTGCCAGCAGCTTTTGGGTCCCGACAAGACACAATCAGCCCCAGCATTTT. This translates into CASSFWVPTRHNQPQHF. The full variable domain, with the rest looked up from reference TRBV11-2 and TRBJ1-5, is EAGVAQSPRYKIIEKRQSVAFWCNPISGHATLYWYQQILGQGPKLLIQFQNNGVVDDSQLPKDRFSAERLKGVDSTLKIQPAKLEDSAVYLCASSFWVPTRHNQPQHFGDGTRLSIL.

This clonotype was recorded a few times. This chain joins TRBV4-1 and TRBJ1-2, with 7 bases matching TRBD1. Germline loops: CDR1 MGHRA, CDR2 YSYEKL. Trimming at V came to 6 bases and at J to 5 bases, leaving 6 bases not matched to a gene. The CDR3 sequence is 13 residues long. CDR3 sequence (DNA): TGCGCCAGCAGACCTACAGGGGCATATGGCTACACCTTC. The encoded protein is CASRPTGAYGYTF.

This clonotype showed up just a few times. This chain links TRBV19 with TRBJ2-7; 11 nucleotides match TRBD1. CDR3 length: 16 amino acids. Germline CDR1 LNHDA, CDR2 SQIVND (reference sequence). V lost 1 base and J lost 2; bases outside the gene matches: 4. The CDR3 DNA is TGTGCCAGTAGTATAGTCGCGGGACAGGGGGCCTACGAGCAGTACTTC. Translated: CASSIVAGQGAYEQYF. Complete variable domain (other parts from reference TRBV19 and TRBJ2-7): DGGITQSPKYLFRKEGQNVTLSCEQNLNHDAMYWYRQDPGQGLRLIYYSQIVNDFQKGDIAEGYSVSREKKESFPLTVTSAQKNPTAFYLCASSIVAGQGAYEQYFGPGTRLTVT.

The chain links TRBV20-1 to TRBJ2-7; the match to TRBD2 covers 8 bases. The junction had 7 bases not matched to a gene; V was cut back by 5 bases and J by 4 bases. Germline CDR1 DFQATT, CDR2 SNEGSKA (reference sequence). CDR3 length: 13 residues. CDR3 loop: CSAGISGGYEQYF. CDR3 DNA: TGCAGTGCTGGTATAAGCGGGGGTTACGAGCAGTACTTC.

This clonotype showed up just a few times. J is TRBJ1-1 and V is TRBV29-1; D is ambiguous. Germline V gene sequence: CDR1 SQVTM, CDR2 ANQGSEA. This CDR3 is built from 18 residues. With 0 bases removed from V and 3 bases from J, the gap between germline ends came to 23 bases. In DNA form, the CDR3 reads TGCAGCGTTGAAGATAGGGCTTGGTTTGGTAAATCGGACACTGAAGCTTTCTTT. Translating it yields CSVEDRAWFGKSDTEAFF.

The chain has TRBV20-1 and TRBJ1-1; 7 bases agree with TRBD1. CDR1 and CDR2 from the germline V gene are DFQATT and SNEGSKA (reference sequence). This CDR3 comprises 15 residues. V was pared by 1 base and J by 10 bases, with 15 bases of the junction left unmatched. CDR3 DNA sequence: TGCAGTGCTAGAGCTGCGACAGGGAACCCCATAGGAGCTTTCTTT. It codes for CSARAATGNPIGAFF.

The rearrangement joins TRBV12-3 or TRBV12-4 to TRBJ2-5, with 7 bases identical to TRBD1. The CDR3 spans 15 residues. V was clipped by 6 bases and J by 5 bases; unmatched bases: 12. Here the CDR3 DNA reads TGTGCCAGCAGCCGGTGGGCAGGGGGTACCGAGACCCAGTACTTC. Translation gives CASSRWAGGTETQYF.

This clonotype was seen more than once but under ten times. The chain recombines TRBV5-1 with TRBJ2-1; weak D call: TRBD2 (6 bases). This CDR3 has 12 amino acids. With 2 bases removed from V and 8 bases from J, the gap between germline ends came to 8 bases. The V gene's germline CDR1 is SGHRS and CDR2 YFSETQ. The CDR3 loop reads CASSFWGDEQFF. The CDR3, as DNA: TGCGCCAGCAGCTTTTGGGGGGATGAGCAGTTCTTC.

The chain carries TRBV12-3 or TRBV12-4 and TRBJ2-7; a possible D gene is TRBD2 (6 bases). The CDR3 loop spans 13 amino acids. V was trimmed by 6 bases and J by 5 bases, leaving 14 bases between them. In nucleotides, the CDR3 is TGTGCCAGCAGGGACGGGAGAGTGGACGAGCAGTACTTC. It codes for CASRDGRVDEQYF.

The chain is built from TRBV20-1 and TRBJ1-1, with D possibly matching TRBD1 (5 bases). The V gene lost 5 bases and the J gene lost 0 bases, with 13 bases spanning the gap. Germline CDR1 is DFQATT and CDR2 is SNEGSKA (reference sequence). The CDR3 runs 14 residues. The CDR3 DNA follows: TGCAGTGCTGGGGAAGGGGTGCTGAACACTGAAGCTTTCTTT. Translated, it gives CSAGEGVLNTEAFF.

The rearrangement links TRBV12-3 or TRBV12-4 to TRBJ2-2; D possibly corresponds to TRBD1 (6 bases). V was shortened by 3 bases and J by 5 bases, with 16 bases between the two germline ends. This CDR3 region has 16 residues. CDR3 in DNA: TGTGCCAGCAGTTTCTATCCGGGACAACCGACCGGGGAGCTGTTTTTT. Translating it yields CASSFYPGQPTGELFF.

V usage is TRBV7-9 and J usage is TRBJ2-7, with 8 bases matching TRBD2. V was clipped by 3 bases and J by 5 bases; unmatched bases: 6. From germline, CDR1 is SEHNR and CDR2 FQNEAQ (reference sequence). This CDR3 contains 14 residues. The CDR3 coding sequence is TGTGCCAGCAGCTTGGGACTAGTATGGCACGAGCAGTACTTC. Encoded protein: CASSLGLVWHEQYF.

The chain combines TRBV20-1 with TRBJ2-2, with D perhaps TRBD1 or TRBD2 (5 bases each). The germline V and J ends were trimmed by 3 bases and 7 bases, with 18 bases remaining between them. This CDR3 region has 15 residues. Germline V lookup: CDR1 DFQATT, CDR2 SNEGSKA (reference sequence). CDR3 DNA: TGCAGTGCTAGGGTCCAAGTTTGGGGGAACGGGGAGCTGTTTTTT. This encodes CSARVQVWGNGELFF.

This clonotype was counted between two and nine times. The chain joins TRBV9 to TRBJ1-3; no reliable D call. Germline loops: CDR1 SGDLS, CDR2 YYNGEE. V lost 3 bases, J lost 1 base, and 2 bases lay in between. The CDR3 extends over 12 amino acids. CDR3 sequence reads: CASSASGNTIYF. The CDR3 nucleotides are TGTGCCAGCAGCGCATCTGGAAACACCATATATTTT.

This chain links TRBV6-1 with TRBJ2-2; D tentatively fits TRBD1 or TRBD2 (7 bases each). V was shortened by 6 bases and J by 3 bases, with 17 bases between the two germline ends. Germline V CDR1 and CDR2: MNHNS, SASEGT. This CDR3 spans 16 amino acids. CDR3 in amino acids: CASSFGEGAYTGELFF. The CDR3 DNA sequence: TGTGCCAGCAGCTTTGGGGAGGGGGCATACACCGGGGAGCTGTTTTTT.

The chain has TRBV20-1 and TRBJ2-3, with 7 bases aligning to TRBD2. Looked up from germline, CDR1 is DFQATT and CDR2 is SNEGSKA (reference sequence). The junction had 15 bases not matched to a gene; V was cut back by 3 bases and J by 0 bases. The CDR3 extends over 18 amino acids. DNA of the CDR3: TGCAGTGCTAGTGACGCTGCACTAGCGCTTGTGAGCACAGATACGCAGTATTTT. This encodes CSASDAALALVSTDTQYF.

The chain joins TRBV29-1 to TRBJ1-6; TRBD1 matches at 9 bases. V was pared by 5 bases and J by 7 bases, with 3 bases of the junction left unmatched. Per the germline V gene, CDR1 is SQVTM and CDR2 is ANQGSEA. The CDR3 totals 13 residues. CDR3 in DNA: TGCAGCGTTCGGGACAGGGAGAATTCACCCCTCCACTTT. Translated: CSVRDRENSPLHF.

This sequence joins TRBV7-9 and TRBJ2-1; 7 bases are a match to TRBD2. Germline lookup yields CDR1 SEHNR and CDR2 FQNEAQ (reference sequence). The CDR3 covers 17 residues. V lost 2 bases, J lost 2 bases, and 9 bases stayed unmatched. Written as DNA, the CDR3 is TGTGCCAGCAGCTTAACACTAGGACTAGGTACCTACAATGAGCAGTTCTTC. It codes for CASSLTLGLGTYNEQFF.

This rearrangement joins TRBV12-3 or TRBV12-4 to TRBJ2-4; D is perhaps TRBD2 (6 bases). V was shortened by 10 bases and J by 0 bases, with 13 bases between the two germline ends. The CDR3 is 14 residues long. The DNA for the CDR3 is TGTGCCACCGGGGAGGCCCTAGCCAAAAACATTCAGTACTTC. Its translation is CATGEALAKNIQYF.

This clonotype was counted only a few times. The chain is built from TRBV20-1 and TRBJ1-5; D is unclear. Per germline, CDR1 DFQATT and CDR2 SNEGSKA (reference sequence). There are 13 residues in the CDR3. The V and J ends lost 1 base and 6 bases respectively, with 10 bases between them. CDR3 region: CSARVRVGQPQHF. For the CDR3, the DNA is TGCAGTGCTAGAGTTCGGGTGGGTCAGCCCCAGCATTTT.

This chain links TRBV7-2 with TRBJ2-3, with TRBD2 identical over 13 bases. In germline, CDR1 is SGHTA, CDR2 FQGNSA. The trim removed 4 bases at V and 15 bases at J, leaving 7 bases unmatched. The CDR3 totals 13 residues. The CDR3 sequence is CASSSSPGLAGYF. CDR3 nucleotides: TGTGCCAGCAGCTCTTCCCCGGGACTAGCGGGATATTTT.

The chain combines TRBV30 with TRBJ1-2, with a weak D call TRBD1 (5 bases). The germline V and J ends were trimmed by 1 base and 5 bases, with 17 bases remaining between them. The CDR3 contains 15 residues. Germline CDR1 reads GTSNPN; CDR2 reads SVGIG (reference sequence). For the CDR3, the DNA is TGTGCCTGGAGTGAAGGGGCGACCTTTTGGTATGGCTACACCTTC. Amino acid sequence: CAWSEGATFWYGYTF.

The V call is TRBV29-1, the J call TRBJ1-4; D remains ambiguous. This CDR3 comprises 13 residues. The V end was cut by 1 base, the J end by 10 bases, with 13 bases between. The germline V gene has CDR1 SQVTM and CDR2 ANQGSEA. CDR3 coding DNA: TGCAGCGTTGAAGTACCCGAGAAAGTAAAACTGTTTTTT. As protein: CSVEVPEKVKLFF. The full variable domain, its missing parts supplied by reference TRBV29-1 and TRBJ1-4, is SAVISQKPSRDICQRGTSLTIQCQVDSQVTMMFWYRQQPGQSLTLIATANQGSEATYESGFVIDKFPISRPNLTFSTLTVSNMSPEDSSIYLCSVEVPEKVKLFFGSGTQLSVL.

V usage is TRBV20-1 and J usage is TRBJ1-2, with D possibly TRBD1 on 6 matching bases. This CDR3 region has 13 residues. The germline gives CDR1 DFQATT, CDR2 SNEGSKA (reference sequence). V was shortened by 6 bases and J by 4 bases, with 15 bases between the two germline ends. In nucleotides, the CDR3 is TGCAGTGCCAAACCCGGGACAACCTATGGCTACACCTTC. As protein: CSAKPGTTYGYTF.

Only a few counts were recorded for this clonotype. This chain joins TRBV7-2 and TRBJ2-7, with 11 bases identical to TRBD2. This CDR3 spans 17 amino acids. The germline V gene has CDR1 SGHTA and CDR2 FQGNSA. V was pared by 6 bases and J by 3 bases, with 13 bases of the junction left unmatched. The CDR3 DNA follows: TGTGCCAGCAGTACGGGACTAGCGGAGCCCTTTGGCTACGAGCAGTACTTC. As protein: CASSTGLAEPFGYEQYF. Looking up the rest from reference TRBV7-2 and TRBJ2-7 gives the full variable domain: GAGVSQSPSNKVTEKGKDVELRCDPISGHTALYWYRQSLGQGLEFLIYFQGNSAPDKSGLPSDRFSAERTGGSVSTLTIQRTQQEDSAVYLCASSTGLAEPFGYEQYFGPGTRLTVT.